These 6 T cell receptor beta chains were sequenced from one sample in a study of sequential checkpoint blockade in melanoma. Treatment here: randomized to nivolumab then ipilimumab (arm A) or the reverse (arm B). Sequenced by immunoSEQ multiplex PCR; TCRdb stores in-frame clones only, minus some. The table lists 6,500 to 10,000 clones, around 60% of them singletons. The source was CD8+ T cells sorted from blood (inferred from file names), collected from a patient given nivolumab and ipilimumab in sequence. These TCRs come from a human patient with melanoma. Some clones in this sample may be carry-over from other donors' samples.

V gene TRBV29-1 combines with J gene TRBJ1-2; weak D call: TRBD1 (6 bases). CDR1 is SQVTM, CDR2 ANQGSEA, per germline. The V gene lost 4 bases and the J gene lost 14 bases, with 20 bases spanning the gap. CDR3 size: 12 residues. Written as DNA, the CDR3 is TGCAGCGTTGTGGGGAGACGGGGACACAAGACCTTC. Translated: CSVVGRRGHKTF.

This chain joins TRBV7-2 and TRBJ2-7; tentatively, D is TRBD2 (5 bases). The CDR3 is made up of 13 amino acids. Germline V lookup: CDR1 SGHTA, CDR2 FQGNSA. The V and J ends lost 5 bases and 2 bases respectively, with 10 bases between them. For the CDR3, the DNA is TGTGCCAGCAGCGCGACTACCGCCTACGAGCAGTACTTC. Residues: CASSATTAYEQYF. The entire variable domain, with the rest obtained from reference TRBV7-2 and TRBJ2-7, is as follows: GAGVSQSPSNKVTEKGKDVELRCDPISGHTALYWYRQSLGQGLEFLIYFQGNSAPDKSGLPSDRFSAERTGGSVSTLTIQRTQQEDSAVYLCASSATTAYEQYFGPGTRLTVT.

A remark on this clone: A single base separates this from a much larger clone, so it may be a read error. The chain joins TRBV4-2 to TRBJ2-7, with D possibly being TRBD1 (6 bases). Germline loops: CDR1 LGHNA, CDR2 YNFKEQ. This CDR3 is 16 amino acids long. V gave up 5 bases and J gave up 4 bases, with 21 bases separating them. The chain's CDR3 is CASSSPATGLVYEQYF. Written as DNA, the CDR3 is TGTGCCAGCAGCTCGCCAGCCACAGGGCTAGTTTACGAGCAGTACTTC.

This CDR3 is CASSLGPGPTSTEAFF. CDR3 DNA sequence: TGTGCCAGCAGCCTTGGACCAGGGCCTACCTCCACTGAAGCTTTCTTT. V usage is TRBV9 and J usage is TRBJ1-1; a possible D gene is TRBD1 (5 bases). This CDR3 comprises 16 residues. The ends were cut back, 4 bases at V and 4 bases at J, with 20 bases in the middle. CDR1 is SGDLS, CDR2 YYNGEE, per germline. Full variable domain (rest looked up from reference TRBV9 and TRBJ1-1): DSGVTQTPKHLITATGQRVTLRCSPRSGDLSVYWYQQSLDQGLQFLIQYYNGEERAKGNILERFSAQQFPDLHSELNLSSLELGDSALYFCASSLGPGPTSTEAFFGQGTRLTVV.

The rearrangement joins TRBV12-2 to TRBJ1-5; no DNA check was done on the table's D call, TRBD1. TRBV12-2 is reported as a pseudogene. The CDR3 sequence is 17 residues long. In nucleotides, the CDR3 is TGTGCAAGTCGCTTAAGCAGGGGGTGTCGGTGTGGTCAGCCCCAGCATTTT. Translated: CASRLSRGCRCGQPQHF.

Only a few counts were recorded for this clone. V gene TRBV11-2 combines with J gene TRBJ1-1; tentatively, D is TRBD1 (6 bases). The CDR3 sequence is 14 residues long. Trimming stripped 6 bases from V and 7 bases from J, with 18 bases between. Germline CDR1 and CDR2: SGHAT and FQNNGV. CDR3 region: CASSQTGRVGEAFF. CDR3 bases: TGTGCCAGCAGTCAAACAGGGAGGGTGGGTGAAGCTTTCTTT.